The 5 T cell receptor beta chains below all came from one sample that was sequenced in a study of blood T cell repertoires in COVID-19. TCRdb keeps only in-frame clones here, not all; method: immunoSEQ multiplex PCR. The table has 75,000 or so clones, approximately 84% seen once. The sequenced sample consisted of peripheral blood. These receptors were obtained from a man aged 55 to 69 with active or convalescent COVID-19.

This clone was seen a single time. The V and J genes are TRBV7-2 and TRBJ1-5; D perhaps matches TRBD1 (6 bases). V dropped 2 bases and J dropped 2 bases, with 10 bases sitting between them. CDR3 length equals 15 residues. Germline values: CDR1 SGHTA, CDR2 FQGNSA. DNA of the CDR3: TGTGCCAGCAGCTTAACAGGGATGGGCAATCAGCCCCAGCATTTT. Translating gives CASSLTGMGNQPQHF.

This chain joins TRBV2 and TRBJ2-2; TRBD1 matches at 7 bases. CDR1 and CDR2 from the germline V gene are SNHLY and FYNNEI. This CDR3 has 14 amino acids. Germline trimming cut 6 bases from V and 4 bases from J; bases unmatched to any gene: 5. The CDR3 DNA follows: TGTGCCAGCAGGGGACAGATGGTCACCGGGGAGCTGTTTTTT. Translated: CASRGQMVTGELFF. The full variable domain, completed using reference TRBV2 and TRBJ2-2, is EPEVTQTPSHQVTQMGQEVILRCVPISNHLYFYWYRQILGQKVEFLVSFYNNEISEKSEIFDDQFSVERPDGSNFTLKIRSTKLEDSAMYFCASRGQMVTGELFFGEGSRLTVL.

This rearrangement joins TRBV7-8 to TRBJ2-1; 7 positions agree with TRBD1. CDR1 SGHVS and CDR2 FQNEAQ come from the germline V gene. Losses at the gene ends were 5 bases for V and 2 bases for J; bases not matched to a gene: 9. The CDR3 runs to 16 residues. DNA for the CDR3: TGTGCCAGCAGCCAAGGAGAGGGGGCGACCTACAATGAGCAGTTCTTC. Protein product: CASSQGEGATYNEQFF. The variable domain in full, with the rest retrieved from reference TRBV7-8 and TRBJ2-1, is GAGVSQSPRYKVAKRGQDVALRCDPISGHVSLFWYQQALGQGPEFLTYFQNEAQLDKSGLPSDRFFAERPEGSVSTLKIQRTQQEDSAVYLCASSQGEGATYNEQFFGPGTRLTVL.

The CDR3 reads CASNGIPARTEAFF. In DNA form, the CDR3 reads TGTGCCAGCAACGGGATTCCCGCGAGGACTGAAGCTTTCTTT. This rearrangement joins TRBV2 to TRBJ1-1; D not certain. The germline gives CDR1 SNHLY, CDR2 FYNNEI. The ends were cut back, 7 bases at V and 5 bases at J, with 17 bases in the middle. The CDR3 contains 14 residues.

This chain connects TRBV5-4 to TRBJ2-3; a possible D gene is TRBD1 (5 bases). In germline, CDR1 is SGHNT, CDR2 YYREEE (reference sequence). The germline V and J ends were trimmed by 6 bases and 5 bases, with 13 bases remaining between them. This CDR3 is 13 amino acids long. CDR3 residues: CASIQSRGDTQYF. Here the CDR3 DNA reads TGTGCCAGCATCCAAAGTAGGGGAGATACGCAGTATTTT.